A selection of T cell receptor beta chains follows, all from one sample in a study of blood T cell repertoires in COVID-19. The table came from immunoSEQ multiplex PCR; TCRdb's copy has only in-frame clones and leaves some out. The table records approximately 240,000 clones, around nine tenths of them present only once. Sample: peripheral blood. These TCRs come from a woman aged 40-49 years who had recovered from COVID-19. CDR3s include the opening cysteine and the closing phenylalanine or tryptophan. The order of the fields is clone size, J gene, D gene, V gene, CDR3 DNA, CDR3 protein. The D gene is left open where the match is weak. Size values are once, few and many counts, or a class for expanded clones, and some rows have none.

once TRBJ1-1 - TRBV10-3 TGTGCCATCAGTGAGTGGGCAGCTGAAGCTTTCTTT CAISEWAAEAFF
- TRBJ1-2 - TRBV5-4 TGTGCCAGCAGTCAAGGGGGAAACTATGGCTACACCTTC CASSQGGNYGYTF
- TRBJ2-3 TRBD1 TRBV7-9 TGTGCCAGCAGCCCCAGGACAGGACTGACAGCGCAGTATTTT CASSPRTGLTAQYF
- TRBJ2-4 TRBD2 TRBV28 TGTGCCAGCGCCGAGGGACTAGGTAAAAACATTCAGTACTTC CASAEGLGKNIQYF
- TRBJ2-7 - TRBV5-5 TGTGCCAGCAGTCTTCTAGCCTCCGAGCAGTACTTC CASSLLASEQYF
- TRBJ1-5 TRBD1 TRBV30 TGTGCCTGGAGTGGGATTCGGACAGGGAAGCCTGATCAGCCCCAGCATTTT CAWSGIRTGKPDQPQHF
- TRBJ1-1 - TRBV19 TGTGCCAGTAGTATGGTCGGGGGGGTCGCGAACACTGAAGCTTTCTTT CASSMVGGVANTEAFF
- TRBJ2-3 TRBD2 TRBV19 TGTGCCAGTAGTACGGGGGGGTTCGATACGCAGTATTTT CASSTGGFDTQYF
- TRBJ2-1 - TRBV7-2 TGTGCCAGCAGCTTATTGGCCTTCTCCTACAATGAGCAGTTCTTC CASSLLAFSYNEQFF
- TRBJ1-5 TRBD1 TRBV5-6 TGTGCCAGCAGCGTTGGATCAGGACAGGGTGGGTGGAACAATCAGCCCCAGCATTTT CASSVGSGQGGWNNQPQHF
- TRBJ1-2 TRBD1 TRBV12-3/TRBV12-4 TGTGCCAGCACCCTGGACAGGGGGCTTGGCTACACCTTC CASTLDRGLGYTF
- TRBJ1-3 - TRBV27 TGTGCCAGCAGAAAGGCGGGGGCAGCGGGAAACACCATATATTTT CASRKAGAAGNTIYF
- TRBJ2-7 TRBD1 TRBV19 TGTGCCAGTAGTATTGGGACAGGTTCCTACGAGCAGTACTTC CASSIGTGSYEQYF
- TRBJ1-2 - TRBV24-1 TGTGCCACCAGTGATCGTTATGGCTACACCTTC CATSDRYGYTF
- TRBJ2-7 - TRBV5-6 TGTGCCAGCAGCCCAGGGGCCCCGTGGGACGAGCAGTACTTC CASSPGAPWDEQYF
once TRBJ1-5 - TRBV6-5 TGTGCCACCTCACAGGGCCCGAATCAGCCCCAGCATTTT CATSQGPNQPQHF
- TRBJ1-1 - TRBV5-4 TGTGCCAGCAGCTTGGGGGGCAGGGAGAACACTGAAGCTTTCTTT CASSLGGRENTEAFF
- TRBJ1-2 - TRBV7-9 TGTGCCAGCAGTCGCGCCTCCGGGGATGGCTACACCTTC CASSRASGDGYTF
once TRBJ1-2 TRBD1 TRBV6-5 TGTGCCAGCAGTCAACCGGGACAGGGGCTTGAGGGCTACACCTTC CASSQPGQGLEGYTF
- TRBJ2-3 TRBD2 TRBV7-3 TGTGCCAGCAGCTCCGGGCTAGCGGGGGGGCTTGGAGATACGCAGTATTTT CASSSGLAGGLGDTQYF
- TRBJ2-5 - TRBV7-2 TGTGCCAGCAGCTGGGGGAGGAGGGACCAGTACTTC CASSWGRRDQYF
- TRBJ1-5 - TRBV28 TGTGCCAGCAGTTTATGGGGGAGGGAGCAGCCCCAGCATTTT CASSLWGREQPQHF
once TRBJ1-2 TRBD1 TRBV10-3 TGTGCCATCAGTGAAGTCTTCGGGACAGCCTATTATGGCTACACCTTC CAISEVFGTAYYGYTF
- TRBJ2-3 - TRBV3-1/TRBV3-2 TGTGCCAGCAGCCAAGATGTGGGGACACGCACAGATACGCAGTATTTT CASSQDVGTRTDTQYF
- TRBJ2-3 - TRBV6-5 TGTGCCAGCAGTACAGGGGACTGGCACACAGATACGCAGTATTTT CASSTGDWHTDTQYF
- TRBJ1-6 - TRBV30 TGTGCCTGGAGTGCGGGGGTAAATTCACCCCTCCACTTT CAWSAGVNSPLHF
- TRBJ2-1 TRBD2 TRBV15 TGTGCCACCAGCAGAGATATAGCGGGGGGGACCAATGAGCAGTTCTTC CATSRDIAGGTNEQFF
- TRBJ2-3 - TRBV12-5 TGTGCTAGTGGTTCAGGACAGTTAGGGGGCACAGATACGCAGTATTTT CASGSGQLGGTDTQYF
few TRBJ1-1 TRBD1 TRBV19 TGTGCCAGTAGTGGATGGGACAGCGCCCTGAACACTGAAGCTTTCTTT CASSGWDSALNTEAFF
once TRBJ2-1 - TRBV18 TGTGCCAGCTCACCCACGGGGGGACATAACAATGAGCAGTTCTTC CASSPTGGHNNEQFF
- TRBJ1-4 - TRBV4-3 TGCGCCAGCAGCCAAGTGGCAGGGGCGACTAATGAAAAACTGTTTTTT CASSQVAGATNEKLFF
- TRBJ2-7 - TRBV2 TGTGCCAGCAGGACAGTTTCCTACGAGCAGTACTTC CASRTVSYEQYF
once TRBJ2-5 TRBD2 TRBV9 TGTGCCAGCAGCGTAGGTAGCGGGGGCCAAGAGACCCAGTACTTC CASSVGSGGQETQYF
- TRBJ1-2 - TRBV4-3 TGCGCCAGCAGCCAAGGCGCCAGGGATACACTAGGCTACACCTTC CASSQGARDTLGYTF
- TRBJ1-5 - TRBV30 TGTGCCTGGAGTGTACGGGGAGATCAGCCCCAGCATTTT CAWSVRGDQPQHF